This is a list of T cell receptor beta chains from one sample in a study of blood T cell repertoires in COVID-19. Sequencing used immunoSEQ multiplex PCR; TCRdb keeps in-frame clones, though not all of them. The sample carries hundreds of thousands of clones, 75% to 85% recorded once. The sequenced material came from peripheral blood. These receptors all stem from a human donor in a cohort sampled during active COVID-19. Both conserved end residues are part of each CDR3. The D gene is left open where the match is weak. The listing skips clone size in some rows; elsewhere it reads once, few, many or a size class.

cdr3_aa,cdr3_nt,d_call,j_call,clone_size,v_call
CASREGTVYGYTF,TGTGCCAGCAGGGAAGGGACAGTTTATGGCTACACCTTC,TRBD1,TRBJ1-2,-,TRBV12-3/TRBV12-4
CASSVAHGGRETQYF,TGTGCCAGCAGCGTAGCTCACGGGGGAAGGGAGACCCAGTACTTC,-,TRBJ2-5,few,TRBV9
CASSYEGAQDEQYF,TGTGCCAGCAGTTATGAGGGGGCGCAGGACGAGCAGTACTTC,TRBD1,TRBJ2-7,-,TRBV6-5
CAWSSSYNEQFF,TGTGCCTGGAGTTCTAGCTACAATGAGCAGTTCTTC,-,TRBJ2-1,once,TRBV30
CASSHDSSQPQHF,TGTGCCAGTAGTCACGACAGTAGTCAGCCCCAGCATTTT,-,TRBJ1-5,once,TRBV19
CASLSYLNTEAFF,TGTGCCAGTTTGTCCTATTTGAACACTGAAGCTTTCTTT,-,TRBJ1-1,-,TRBV19
CASLEGGGNEQFF,TGCGCCAGCCTGGAGGGCGGGGGCAATGAGCAGTTCTTC,TRBD2,TRBJ2-1,-,TRBV10-2
CASSFDPLTGGAPGYTF,TGCGCCAGCAGCTTCGACCCCCTGACAGGGGGCGCCCCTGGCTACACCTTC,TRBD1,TRBJ1-2,-,TRBV5-1
CASSKVLPLEGGYEQYF,TGTGCCAGCAGCAAAGTGTTACCCCTCGAAGGAGGCTACGAGCAGTACTTC,-,TRBJ2-7,-,TRBV21-1
CASSQEGGYTF,TGTGCCAGCAGCCAAGAGGGGGGGTACACCTTC,-,TRBJ1-2,-,TRBV3-1/TRBV3-2
CASSKRGNNEQFF,TGTGCCAGCTCAAAGAGGGGGAACAATGAGCAGTTCTTC,-,TRBJ2-1,-,TRBV18
CASSPNTGIRAEAFF,TGTGCCAGCAGCCCCAACACAGGGATTCGGGCTGAAGCTTTCTTT,-,TRBJ1-1,-,TRBV11-2
CATSVLRDREAYEQYF,TGTGCCACCAGTGTTCTCCGGGACAGGGAAGCCTACGAGCAGTACTTC,TRBD1,TRBJ2-7,-,TRBV24-1
CASSPRNSGNTIYF,TGTGCCAGCAGCCCCAGGAATTCTGGAAACACCATATATTTT,-,TRBJ1-3,-,TRBV3-1/TRBV3-2
CASRKPSGTEAFF,TGTGCCAGCAGGAAACCCTCGGGCACTGAAGCTTTCTTT,-,TRBJ1-1,-,TRBV2
CASSLGQGERPSKNIQYF,TGCGCCAGCAGCTTGGGACAGGGGGAACGGCCATCCAAAAACATTCAGTACTTC,TRBD1,TRBJ2-4,-,TRBV5-1
CASSEEGVGEKLFF,TGTGCCAGCAGTGAAGAGGGGGTAGGGGAAAAACTGTTTTTT,-,TRBJ1-4,-,TRBV2
CASSVGGGRSEKLFF,TGTGCCAGCAGCGTAGGGGGAGGGCGGAGTGAAAAACTGTTTTTT,-,TRBJ1-4,once,TRBV9
CASSLVAQATEAFF,TGTGCCAGCAGCTTGGTTGCGCAGGCCACTGAAGCTTTCTTT,-,TRBJ1-1,many,TRBV5-5
CASSLVGLSNSPLHF,TGTGCCAGCAGTCTGGTGGGACTGTCGAATTCACCCCTCCACTTT,-,TRBJ1-6,few,TRBV6-5
CASSFTGTVTYEQYF,TGTGCCAGCAGCTTCACCGGGACAGTGACTTACGAGCAGTACTTC,TRBD1,TRBJ2-7,once,TRBV7-2
CASSTGNYGYTF,TGTGCCAGCAGTACAGGGAACTATGGCTACACCTTC,-,TRBJ1-2,-,TRBV9
CATSGEGNYGYTF,TGTGCCACCAGTGGGGAGGGGAACTATGGCTACACCTTC,-,TRBJ1-2,-,TRBV24-1
CASSYNSISTTDTQYF,TGTGCCAGCAGTTATAACTCCATTTCAACCACAGATACGCAGTATTTT,-,TRBJ2-3,-,TRBV6-5
CATANRGRNTEAFF,TGTGCCACCGCGAATCGGGGGAGGAACACTGAAGCTTTCTTT,-,TRBJ1-1,-,TRBV7-9
CASSFRTGEGYTF,TGTGCCAGCAGCTTTCGGACAGGGGAAGGCTACACCTTC,TRBD1,TRBJ1-2,-,TRBV5-5
CATADSQNFEAFF,TGTGCCACCGCCGACAGCCAGAACTTTGAAGCTTTCTTT,-,TRBJ1-1,few,TRBV24-1
CASSRTGGNYGYTF,TGTGCCAGCAGTCGGACAGGGGGCAACTATGGCTACACCTTC,TRBD1,TRBJ1-2,-,TRBV6-5
CSARQGGYTF,TGCAGTGCTAGACAGGGTGGCTACACCTTC,-,TRBJ1-2,-,TRBV20-1
CASSSTGGHTIYF,TGTGCCAGCAGCTCGACAGGGGGACACACCATATATTTT,TRBD1,TRBJ1-3,-,TRBV7-8
CASRIRQALSYEQYF,TGTGCCAGCAGAATAAGACAGGCCCTTTCCTACGAGCAGTACTTC,-,TRBJ2-7,-,TRBV28
CASSLIPPLAGEEETQYF,TGTGCCAGCAGCTTAATCCCCCCACTAGCGGGGGAGGAGGAGACCCAGTACTTC,TRBD2,TRBJ2-5,once,TRBV7-3
CSVADSPTKNIQYF,TGCAGCGTCGCGGACAGCCCCACCAAAAACATTCAGTACTTC,-,TRBJ2-4,-,TRBV29-1
CASSRQGNQPQHF,TGTGCCAGCAGCAGACAGGGGAATCAGCCCCAGCATTTT,TRBD1,TRBJ1-5,-,TRBV7-9
CASRDRVTGELFF,TGTGCCAGCAGAGACAGGGTTACCGGGGAGCTGTTTTTT,TRBD1,TRBJ2-2,-,TRBV12-3/TRBV12-4
CAGKGAEKLFF,TGCGCGGGGAAGGGGGCGGAAAAACTGTTTTTT,TRBD1,TRBJ1-4,-,TRBV29-1
CASSENGSGNSPLHF,TGTGCCAGCAGTGAAAACGGTAGTGGTAATTCACCCCTCCACTTT,-,TRBJ1-6,few,TRBV6-1
CASSERNRVVYEQYF,TGTGCCAGCAGTGAAAGGAACAGGGTAGTCTACGAGCAGTACTTC,-,TRBJ2-7,-,TRBV6-1
CASSQHGGQGMNTEAFF,TGTGCCAGCAGCCAACACGGCGGACAGGGAATGAACACTGAAGCTTTCTTT,TRBD1,TRBJ1-1,-,TRBV7-8
CASSSDRNTEAFF,TGTGCCAGCAGTAGCGACAGGAACACTGAAGCTTTCTTT,-,TRBJ1-1,-,TRBV12-3/TRBV12-4
CASSLDRGNSPLHF,TGTGCCAGCAGCTTAGACAGGGGTAATTCACCCCTCCACTTT,TRBD1,TRBJ1-6,-,TRBV5-8
CASSELAGGDNEQFF,TGTGCCAGCAGTGAGCTAGCGGGGGGCGACAATGAGCAGTTCTTC,TRBD2,TRBJ2-1,-,TRBV6-4
CASRRQGASTGGYTF,TGTGCCAGCAGACGACAGGGGGCATCTACTGGTGGCTACACCTTC,TRBD1,TRBJ1-2,-,TRBV2
CASSPTFRGSSTDTQYF,TGTGCCAGCTCACCCACCTTCCGGGGGTCTAGCACAGATACGCAGTATTTT,-,TRBJ2-3,-,TRBV18
CASSQEGGSRNQPQHF,TGCGCCAGCAGCCAAGAAGGCGGGTCTCGCAATCAGCCCCAGCATTTT,-,TRBJ1-5,-,TRBV4-1